The sequence of this T cell receptor (beta chain) was determined in a study of shared clonotypes between healthy human individuals (dated by TCRdb to 2020 to 2022). Study-wide context: Three men and two women, aged 18 to 49 years, made up the cohort. Per donor, leukapheresis produced somewhere between about 0.9 and 9 billion PBMCs. To estimate repertoire size and how much clonotypes are shared between individuals, the study performed deep sequencing of blood TCR repertoires from roughly five healthy adults. To increase sequencing depth and limit assay-specific biases, TCR repertoire library preparation and sequencing were carried out by different laboratories using diverse techniques. For each donor, three plates each were used for CD4 naive and CD4 memory, two plates were used for CD8 naive, and one plate was used for CD8 memory.

Worth noting for this clone: Its binding antigen is unknown. No much larger clone exists at a distance of one base, and base qualities are not known.

Per the germline V gene, MGHRA is the CDR1 and YSYEKL is the CDR2. The CDR3 runs 15 amino acids, cysteine and phenylalanine included. Solely the CDR3 DNA is kept, with 45 bases framed from the first base. Trimming removed 2 bases from V and 7 bases from J, leaving 17 bases between the germline ends. TCR CDR3 regions were amplified from genomic DNA by multiplex PCR using the deep immunoSEQ assay. For each cell subset, the extracted genomic DNA was distributed evenly across all wells of several immunoSEQ 96-well plates, and each plate served as one replicate. For sorted subsets, roughly 200 ng of genomic DNA, equivalent to 25,000 to 30,000 T cell genomes, went into each replicate PCR. Purified libraries were quantified with a Qubit 3.0 fluorometer, sized on a Bioanalyzer 2100, and re-quantified with the KAPA Library Quantification kit. Each immunoSEQ 96-well plate was sequenced on its own single-read 150-cycle Illumina NextSeq 550 flow cell. The authors processed their data as follows. Because the immunoSEQ output held only junctional sequences and lacked quality scores, the filtering could not match the filtering applied to full-length reads. To assign V/J genes and CDR3, sequences were annotated against IMGT germline references using PyIR, a Python wrapper for IgBLAST v1.9. Reads were filtered out if the reads had weak V/J assignments (E-value above 1e-6), no CDR3, stop codons, out-of-frame junctions, or ambiguous translated residues. V3J clonotypes were defined by identical inferred V gene, J gene, and CDR3 amino acid sequence. To compute the percentage overlap between repertoires, the number of shared unique clonotypes was divided by the size of the smaller repertoire. RTK rarefaction, the Chao1 estimator, and Recon v2.1 estimates of unobserved clonotypes were used to assess repertoire richness. Generation probabilities were computed with OLGA for all TCRbeta clonotypes obtained by the gDNA method from several donors. This is the immuneACCESS table as TCRdb keeps it, with only in-frame sequences that have V and J called. A part of the clones is gone; compared with another copy, unresolved V genes explain less than half, and the rest is unexplained. Clone size and the V and J calls come from that table; the DNA yielded D and trimming. The sample records roughly 2,000,000 clones, 85% to 95% of which are singletons. In total, the top ten clones hold around 1% of the sample.

The investigation overall reported the following: Even with the large sequencing depth, rarefaction of the sorted-subset datasets indicated that sequencing was incomplete. Larger estimated clonotype richness was generally found for naive subsets than for memory subsets. Across a few donors, 5% to 6% of naive CD4, approximately 3.5% of naive CD8, under 2.5% of memory CD4, and about 0.4% of memory CD8 clonotypes were shared. Based on pairwise subsampling, the degree of clonotype sharing among donors was expected to be affected by sequencing depth. Only blood was sampled, and tissue TCR repertoires likely differ from those in blood. Clonotypes shared by all four sorted-subset donors showed higher generation probabilities than non-shared clonotypes. Because the study included a small number of donors, the genetic and exposure-history diversity represented was limited.

CD8 naive samples consisted of CD45RO-negative cells that were positively selected for CCR7, yielding a CD45RA+CCR7+ population without TemRA cells. The donors were healthy, HIV-negative adults who had no recently reported acute infections or vaccinations. Every donor was a Caucasian adult residing in Nashville, Tennessee, USA. After blood collection by leukapheresis, PBMCs were isolated using Ficoll-Histopaque density gradient centrifugation and then cryopreserved in the vapor phase of liquid nitrogen. Analytical flow cytometry was used to check the purity and quantity of every magnetically sorted T cell population. Genomic DNA was isolated from every sorted fraction and measured by UV absorbance on a Nanodrop 2000c.

The receptor's source is a man in his late teens or twenties in good health. This receptor chain uses TRBV4-1 and TRBJ1-1, with the D segment identity uncertain. Sequencing input: naive CD8+ T cells sorted from blood. The cell subset or site label here, explained by the study, means: CD45RA+CCR7+. The CDR3 region has the sequence CASSQRAGPALEAFF. The base sequence is TGCGCCAGCAGCCAAAGGGCTGGGCCAGCCCTTGAAGCTTTCTTT.